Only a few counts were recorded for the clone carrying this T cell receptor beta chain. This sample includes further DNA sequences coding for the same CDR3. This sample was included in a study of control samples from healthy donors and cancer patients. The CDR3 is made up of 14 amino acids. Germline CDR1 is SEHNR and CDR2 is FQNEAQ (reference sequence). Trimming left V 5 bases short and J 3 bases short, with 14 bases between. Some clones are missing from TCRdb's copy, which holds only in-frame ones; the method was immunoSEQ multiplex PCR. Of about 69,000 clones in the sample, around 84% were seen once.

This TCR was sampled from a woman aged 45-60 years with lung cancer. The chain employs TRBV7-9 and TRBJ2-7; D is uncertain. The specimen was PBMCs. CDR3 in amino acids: CASSPTGGSYEQYF. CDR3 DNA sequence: TGTGCCAGCAGCCCCACCGGCGGCAGCTACGAGCAGTACTTC.